This T cell receptor beta chain comes out of a study of technical replicates of blood from a few donors. The data were produced by immunoSEQ multiplex PCR, yet TCRdb's version contains in-frame clones alone and is incomplete. Of about 97,000 clones listed, about 95% are singletons. Details on this clone: Distinct nucleotide sequences in the sample also encode this CDR3.

The germline V gene has CDR1 MNHNS and CDR2 SASEGT. V was pared by 2 bases and J by 4 bases, with 12 bases between. This CDR3 has 15 residues. The genes are TRBV6-1 and TRBJ1-3; D not certain. Specimen: T cells isolated from PBMCs. This TCR derives from a human donor in good health. The CDR3 bases are TGTGCCAGCAGTGAATGGGGTTCGGGAGGAAACACCATATATTTT. Amino acid sequence: CASSEWGSGGNTIYF.